This TCR beta chain was recovered during a study of T cells after yellow fever vaccination. The V and J ends lost 4 bases and 9 bases respectively, with 19 bases between them. CDR3 length equals 14 residues. From germline, CDR1 is SQVTM and CDR2 ANQGSEA. Study outcomes and limitations: Most primary-vaccination clones recurred post-booster (more than 95% CD4, around 90% CD8).

TCRdb passed the 5' RACE reads through MiXCR, listing each CDR3 protein once. Altogether 500,000 to 650,000 distinct CDR3 sequences are present, less than 20% being singletons, with the ten largest covering roughly 17%. On this clonotype itself: Its antigen is as yet unknown.

This material consisted of PBMCs, taken about 5 days after the first yellow fever vaccination. This rearrangement joins TRBV29-1 to TRBJ1-3; D is perhaps TRBD1 (5 bases). This sequence was found in a man younger than 35 who received the YFV17D yellow fever vaccine. The CDR3 nucleotides read TGCAGCGTTGTCAGGGACGGCGAAGTTGGCACCATATATTTT. It translates to CSVVRDGEVGTIYF.